This T cell receptor beta chain was sequenced for a study of beta chain features in type 1 diabetes. Study-level points and caveats: All four CD4+ subsets of Type 1 diabetes patients contained TCRB CDR3s that were moderately but significantly shorter.

Expressed TCRB transcripts were sequenced, since all the RNA that had been isolated was reverse transcribed. The assay was immunoSEQ multiplex PCR, and TCRdb's table has in-frame clones only and misses some. The top ten hold around 0.66% of the sample, which has about 370,000 clones, 8% to 10% seen once. This clone appeared a few times. Its antigen is undetermined. CD4+ naive, central memory, regulatory and stem cell-like memory subsets were isolated by sorting on CD45RO/CCR7/CD25/CD127/CD95/CD27. The V gene lost 3 bases and the J gene lost 3 bases, with 14 bases spanning the gap. Germline CDR1 is MDHEN and CDR2 is SYDVKM. The CDR3 runs 15 residues.

The receptor comes from a man aged 25 to 45 with type 1 diabetes. Sequencing was carried out using central memory CD4+ T cells from blood. This chain joins TRBV28 and TRBJ2-5; D gene uncertain. This CDR3 is CASSFFRESKETQYF. The CDR3 coding sequence is TGTGCCAGCAGTTTTTTCCGAGAAAGTAAAGAGACCCAGTACTTC.